A single sample gave rise to the 16 T cell receptor beta chains below, sequenced in a study of OX40 agonist ivuxolimab in advanced cancers. The data were produced by immunoSEQ multiplex PCR, yet TCRdb's version contains in-frame clones alone and is incomplete. The table has tens of thousands of clones, 87% seen once; the top ten hold about 1.3%. The material sequenced was CD4+ or CD8+ T cells sorted from blood, taken in a trial of the OX40 agonist ivuxolimab. All receptors come from an adult with an advanced solid tumor such as melanoma, head and neck, liver or kidney cancer.

The chain has TRBV9 and TRBJ1-2, with 7 bases lining up with TRBD1. The CDR3 covers 15 residues. Losses at the gene ends were 4 bases for V and 4 bases for J; bases not matched to a gene: 10. The germline V gene has CDR1 SGDLS and CDR2 YYNGEE. This CDR3 is CASSRRGDSIYGYTF. The CDR3 DNA reads TGTGCCAGCAGCCGTAGGGGGGACAGCATCTATGGCTACACCTTC.

The CDR3 nucleotides are TGTGCCAGCAGTCAAGACAGGGGCTCCTACAATGAGCAGTTCTTC. Translating it yields CASSQDRGSYNEQFF. This chain links TRBV2 with TRBJ2-1; 8 nucleotides match TRBD1. The CDR3 has 15 residues. Germline V gives CDR1 SNHLY, CDR2 FYNNEI. The V segment lost 5 bases and the J segment 0 bases; nucleotides outside the gene matches: 3.

The J gene is TRBJ2-3, the V gene TRBV5-1, with 8 bases lining up with TRBD2. This CDR3 contains 15 residues. CDR1 SGHRS and CDR2 YFSETQ come from the germline V gene. V lost 0 bases and J lost 4; bases outside the gene matches: 4. The CDR3 reads CASSLASGGADTQYF. The CDR3 nucleotides are TGCGCCAGCAGCTTGGCCTCCGGGGGGGCAGATACGCAGTATTTT.

The J gene is TRBJ2-7, the V gene TRBV6-1; either TRBD1 or TRBD2 may fit D (5 bases each). This CDR3 region has 13 residues. The germline CDR1 and CDR2 sequences are MNHNS and SASEGT. The V and J ends lost 8 bases and 4 bases respectively, with 15 bases between them. This chain's CDR3 is CASARDGPYEQYF. CDR3 DNA: TGTGCCAGCGCGAGGGACGGGCCGTACGAGCAGTACTTC.

The chain uses TRBV29-1 and TRBJ1-2, with 9 nucleotides matching TRBD1. This CDR3 region has 13 residues. After removal of 5 bases from V and 4 bases from J, the junction contained 5 bases not matched to a gene. The germline V gene has CDR1 SQVTM and CDR2 ANQGSEA. The CDR3 DNA reads TGCAGCGTTTCGGACAGGGGAGTCTATGGCTACACCTTC. Translating gives CSVSDRGVYGYTF. The complete variable domain, with remaining parts taken from reference TRBV29-1 and TRBJ1-2, reads SAVISQKPSRDICQRGTSLTIQCQVDSQVTMMFWYRQQPGQSLTLIATANQGSEATYESGFVIDKFPISRPNLTFSTLTVSNMSPEDSSIYLCSVSDRGVYGYTFGSGTRLTVV.

V and J are TRBV15 and TRBJ2-4; D possibly corresponds to TRBD1 (5 bases). The CDR3 length is 16 residues. Germline assignment: CDR1 LNHNV and CDR2 YYDKDF (reference sequence). Between the trimmed V and J ends, which lost 5 bases and 1 base, there was a span of 15 bases. For the CDR3, the DNA is TGTGCCACCAGCCGCGGACATTTGGGGGCCAAAAACATTCAGTACTTC. It codes for CATSRGHLGAKNIQYF. Based on the CDR3 plus reference TRBV15 and TRBJ2-4, the full variable domain is DAMVIQNPRYQVTQFGKPVTLSCSQTLNHNVMYWYQQKSSQAPKLLFHYYDKDFNNEADTPDNFQSRRPNTSFCFLDIRSPGLGDTAMYLCATSRGHLGAKNIQYFGAGTRLSVL.

V and J are TRBV19 and TRBJ2-2, with TRBD1 matching over 7 bases. This CDR3 is 14 amino acids long. Germline values: CDR1 LNHDA, CDR2 SQIVND (reference sequence). J lost 2 bases, V lost 7 bases, and 4 bases had no gene match. The CDR3 reads CASKRGLNTGELFF. CDR3 in DNA: TGTGCCAGTAAAAGGGGGCTCAACACCGGGGAGCTGTTTTTT.

The chain employs TRBV7-2 and TRBJ2-2; perhaps D is TRBD1 or TRBD2 (5 bases each). V lost 4 bases and J lost 1, with 13 bases in between. The CDR3 length is 16 residues. From germline, CDR1 is SGHTA and CDR2 FQGNSA. The CDR3 region has the DNA TGTGCCAGCAGCTCACTAACTAGGGGGAACACCGGGGAGCTGTTTTTT. Translated, it gives CASSSLTRGNTGELFF.

The chain has TRBV18 and TRBJ2-7; D is unclear. The germline V and J ends were trimmed by 5 bases and 5 bases, with 16 bases remaining between them. Germline CDR1 KGHSH, CDR2 LQKENI. This CDR3 comprises 14 residues. The CDR3 DNA sequence: TGTGCCAGCTCATCCCGGCAGGTGTTGGACGAGCAGTACTTC. It is translated as CASSSRQVLDEQYF.

The rearrangement joins TRBV4-2 to TRBJ2-5, with D perhaps matching TRBD2 (7 bases). V was shortened by 3 bases and J by 1 base, with 12 bases between the two germline ends. The length of the CDR3 is 15 residues. Germline values: CDR1 LGHNA, CDR2 YNFKEQ. The CDR3 reads CASSHGRGAQETQYF. The CDR3 DNA is TGTGCCAGCAGCCATGGGAGGGGGGCCCAAGAGACCCAGTACTTC.

V is TRBV30 and J is TRBJ1-1; no firm D call. The CDR3 is 12 residues long. Trimming shortened V by 4 bases and J by 7 bases, and 13 bases separated the two germline ends. Looked up from germline, CDR1 is GTSNPN and CDR2 is SVGIG (reference sequence). CDR3: CAWKGSGFEAFF. The CDR3 nucleotides are TGTGCCTGGAAGGGCTCTGGATTTGAAGCTTTCTTT.

This clone came up a few times. This chain links TRBV29-1 with TRBJ1-1; D gene unclear. The CDR3 runs to 12 residues. Germline V gene lookup returns CDR1 SQVTM and CDR2 ANQGSEA. The V end lost 6 bases, the J end lost 1 base, and 9 bases lay between the germline ends. The CDR3 here is CSVGVGNTEAFF. For the CDR3, the DNA is TGCAGCGTCGGGGTGGGGAACACTGAAGCTTTCTTT.

J is TRBJ2-2 and V is TRBV7-8, with 8 bases identical to TRBD1. J was trimmed by 4 bases and V by 3 bases; bases with no gene match: 4. Germline lookup yields CDR1 SGHVS and CDR2 FQNEAQ. CDR3 length: 15 amino acids. CDR3 in amino acids: CASSLTGTGTGELFF. CDR3 nucleotides: TGTGCCAGCAGCTTGACCGGGACAGGCACCGGGGAGCTGTTTTTT.

This sequence joins TRBV28 and TRBJ2-5, with 8 nucleotides matching TRBD2. The germline V gene has CDR1 MDHEN and CDR2 SYDVKM. The CDR3 is 15 amino acids. The J segment lost 1 base and the V segment lost 3 bases, leaving 4 bases of the junction unmatched. This CDR3 is CASSFSGGLQETQYF. The CDR3 DNA sequence: TGTGCCAGCAGTTTCTCGGGGGGGCTCCAAGAGACCCAGTACTTC.

V usage is TRBV19 and J usage is TRBJ1-5; TRBD1 matches at 7 bases. After removal of 6 bases from V and 0 bases from J, the junction contained 5 bases not matched to a gene. The germline V gene has CDR1 LNHDA and CDR2 SQIVND (reference sequence). The CDR3 covers 15 residues. The CDR3 DNA follows: TGTGCCAGTAGCCGACAGGGCTATAGCAATCAGCCCCAGCATTTT. Amino acid sequence: CASSRQGYSNQPQHF.

This chain links TRBV5-4 with TRBJ2-2; 7 nucleotides match TRBD2. J lost 1 base, V lost 4 bases, and 10 bases had no gene match. This CDR3 has 17 residues. CDR1 is SGHNT, CDR2 YYREEE, per germline (reference sequence). This CDR3 reads CASSPSGRSKNTGELFF. The CDR3 coding sequence is TGTGCCAGCAGCCCGTCCGGGAGGAGCAAGAACACCGGGGAGCTGTTTTTT.